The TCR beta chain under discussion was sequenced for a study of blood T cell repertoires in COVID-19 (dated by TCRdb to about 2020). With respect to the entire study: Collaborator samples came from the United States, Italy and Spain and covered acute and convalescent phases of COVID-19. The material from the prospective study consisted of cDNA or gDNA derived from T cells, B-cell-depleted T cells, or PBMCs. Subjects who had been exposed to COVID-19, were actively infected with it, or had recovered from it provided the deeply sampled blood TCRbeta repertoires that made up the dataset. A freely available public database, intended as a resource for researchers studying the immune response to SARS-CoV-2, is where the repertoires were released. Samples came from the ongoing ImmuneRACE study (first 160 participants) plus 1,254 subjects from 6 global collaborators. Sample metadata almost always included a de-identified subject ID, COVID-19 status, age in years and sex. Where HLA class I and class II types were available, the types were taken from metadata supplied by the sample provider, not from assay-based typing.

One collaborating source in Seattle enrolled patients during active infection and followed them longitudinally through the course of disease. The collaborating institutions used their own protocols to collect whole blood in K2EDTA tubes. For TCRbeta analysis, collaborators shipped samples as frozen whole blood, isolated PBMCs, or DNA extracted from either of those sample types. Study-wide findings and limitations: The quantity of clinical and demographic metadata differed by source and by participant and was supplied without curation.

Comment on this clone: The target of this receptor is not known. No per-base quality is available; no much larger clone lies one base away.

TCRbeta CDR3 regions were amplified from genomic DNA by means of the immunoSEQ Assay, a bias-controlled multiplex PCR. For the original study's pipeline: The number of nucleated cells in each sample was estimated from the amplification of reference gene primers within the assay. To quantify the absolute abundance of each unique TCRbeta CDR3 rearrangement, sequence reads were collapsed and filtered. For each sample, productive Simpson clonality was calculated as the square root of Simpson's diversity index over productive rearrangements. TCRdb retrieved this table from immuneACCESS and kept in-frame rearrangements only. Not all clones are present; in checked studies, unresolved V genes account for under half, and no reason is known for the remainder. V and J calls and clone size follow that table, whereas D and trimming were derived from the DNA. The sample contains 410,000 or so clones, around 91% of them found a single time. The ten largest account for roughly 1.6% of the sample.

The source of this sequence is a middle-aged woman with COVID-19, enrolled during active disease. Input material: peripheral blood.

The sequence in DNA is TGCAGCGTTGAAGACAGGCTATCTAACTATGGCTACACCTTC. The translation is CSVEDRLSNYGYTF. The chain is encoded by TRBV29-1 joined to TRBJ1-2, with the D gene too uncertain to name. The germline V gene gives CDR1 as SQVTM and CDR2 as ANQGSEA. Trimming removed 0 bases from V and 0 bases from J, leaving 8 bases between the germline ends. Counted from cysteine to phenylalanine, this CDR3 has 14 amino acids. Here the CDR3 DNA is all that survives: 42 bases in frame from base 1.